Following are 5 T cell receptor beta chains from one sample sequenced in a study of vaccination effects on CD4 cells after COVID-19. Viral peptide pool expansion of antigen-specific CD4+ T cells preceded sequencing in the ViraFEST assay. Culturing for roughly 9 days preceded CD4+ T cell isolation. Vaccinated recipients, who were negative for nucleocapsid antibodies, had no history of SARS-CoV-2 infection. Their recognized antigens are unknown. Generated by immunoSEQ multiplex PCR, the TCRdb table keeps only in-frame clones and is missing some. The sample holds 20,000 to 25,000 clones, 73% seen once. Sample: CD4+ T cells from PBMCs cultured with HCoV-NL63 spike peptides, taken before COVID-19 vaccination. All receptors derive from a human donor who received a COVID-19 vaccine.

This clone was seen once. The chain carries TRBV6-5 and TRBJ2-7; 8 nucleotides align to TRBD2. Germline trimming cut 0 bases from V and 4 bases from J; bases unmatched to any gene: 8. CDR3 size: 16 residues. Germline lookup yields CDR1 MNHEY and CDR2 SVGAGI. CDR3 DNA: TGTGCCAGCAGTTACTCGATTCCGGGAGGGGGATACGAGCAGTACTTC. This sequence encodes CASSYSIPGGGYEQYF.

The V gene is TRBV5-1, the J gene TRBJ2-3; perhaps TRBD2 as D (6 bases). The germline gives CDR1 SGHRS, CDR2 YFSETQ. V shed 4 bases and J shed 0 bases, with 9 bases lying between them. There are 14 residues in the CDR3. The CDR3: CASSPGTSTDTQYF. The CDR3 DNA reads as TGCGCCAGCAGCCCCGGGACTAGCACAGATACGCAGTATTTT.

The chain combines TRBV5-1 with TRBJ2-3; tentative D call: TRBD2 (6 bases). There are 17 residues in the CDR3. Germline lookup yields CDR1 SGHRS and CDR2 YFSETQ. The V gene lost 1 base and the J gene lost 0 bases, with 15 bases spanning the gap. The CDR3 spells CASSLNPSGSSTDTQYF. As DNA, the CDR3 is TGCGCCAGCAGCTTGAATCCGAGCGGGTCTAGCACAGATACGCAGTATTTT.

The chain employs TRBV5-1 and TRBJ2-3; D is ambiguous. The CDR3 sequence is 16 residues long. Trimming cost V 2 bases and J 1 base, with 14 bases left between them. Germline assignment: CDR1 SGHRS and CDR2 YFSETQ. The CDR3 region has the DNA TGCGCCAGCAGCTTCCGGTTAGAATCAGGCACAGATACGCAGTATTTT. Residues: CASSFRLESGTDTQYF.

The chain recombines TRBV13 with TRBJ2-1, with 8 bases aligning to TRBD2. The CDR3 totals 17 residues. Trimming removed 5 bases from V and 8 bases from J; junction bases left unmatched: 17. CDR1 and CDR2 (germline): PRHDT, FYEKMQ (reference sequence). CDR3 amino acids: CASSPRVASGWGYEQFF. The CDR3 bases are TGTGCCAGCAGCCCCCGAGTGGCTAGCGGGTGGGGCTATGAGCAGTTCTTC.